The rows below give T cell receptor beta chains drawn from one sample of a study of blood T cell repertoires in COVID-19. This table comes from immunoSEQ multiplex PCR, and its TCRdb copy is limited to in-frame clones, with some not included. The table has 75,000 to 90,000 clones, around four fifths seen once. Sequenced: peripheral blood. The source of these receptors is a man aged 80 or over with active or convalescent COVID-19. Both conserved end residues are part of each CDR3. A D gene is named only where the DNA matches it firmly. Size is stated for part of the rows, as once, few or many counts, or as a class when the clone is expanded.

size	V	J	D	length	CDR3	DNA
NA	TRBV7-2	TRBJ2-2	TRBD1	15	CASSWDRAGTGELFF	TGTGCCAGCAGCTGGGACAGGGCTGGGACCGGGGAGCTGTTTTTT
NA	TRBV6-5	TRBJ2-2	NA	14	CASSSTPGPGELFF	TGTGCCAGCAGTTCCACCCCTGGGCCCGGGGAGCTGTTTTTT
NA	TRBV5-1	TRBJ2-3	NA	15	CASSLAVYITDTQYF	TGCGCCAGCAGCTTGGCCGTCTATATCACAGATACGCAGTATTTT
NA	TRBV19	TRBJ1-1	TRBD1	15	CASRPTDRRNTEAFF	TGTGCCAGTAGACCTACGGACAGGAGGAACACTGAAGCTTTCTTT
NA	TRBV24-1	TRBJ1-4	NA	18	CATRGNRDRGEANEKLFF	TGTGCCACCAGGGGCAACAGGGACCGGGGGGAGGCTAATGAAAAACTGTTTTTT
NA	TRBV19	TRBJ1-1	NA	15	CASSIAGTPNTEAFF	TGTGCCAGTAGTATAGCCGGGACACCGAACACTGAAGCTTTCTTT
NA	TRBV12-2	TRBJ2-5	NA	14	CASIDPVGVETQYF	TGTGCAAGTATTGACCCTGTAGGGGTTGAGACCCAGTACTTC
NA	TRBV6-1	TRBJ2-1	NA	17	CASSDLVRGPSYNEQFF	TGTGCCAGCAGTGATTTAGTAAGGGGCCCCTCCTACAATGAGCAGTTCTTC
NA	TRBV3-1/TRBV3-2	TRBJ2-2	NA	14	CASSWGETVRELFF	TGTGCCAGCAGCTGGGGGGAGACAGTTCGGGAGCTGTTTTTT
NA	TRBV5-1	TRBJ1-2	TRBD1	15	CASSSNGQAVYGYTF	TGCGCCAGCAGCTCAAATGGACAGGCCGTCTATGGCTACACCTTC
NA	TRBV13	TRBJ1-3	NA	14	CASSARGSGNTIYF	TGTGCCAGCAGCGCTCGGGGCTCTGGAAACACCATATATTTT
NA	TRBV9	TRBJ2-3	NA	15	CASSVVGRSTDTQYF	TGTGCCAGCAGCGTAGTGGGGAGGTCCACAGATACGCAGTATTTT
NA	TRBV6-1	TRBJ2-2	NA	16	CASSEQSLENTGELFF	TGTGCCAGCAGTGAACAATCACTCGAAAACACCGGGGAGCTGTTTTTT
few	TRBV3-1/TRBV3-2	TRBJ2-3	NA	14	CASSQVQGRDTQYF	TGTGCCAGCAGCCAAGTTCAGGGAAGGGATACGCAGTATTTT
NA	TRBV2	TRBJ1-6	NA	15	CASSVMASGGSPLHF	TGTGCCAGCAGTGTTATGGCGAGCGGAGGATCACCCCTCCACTTT
few	TRBV10-1	TRBJ1-1	NA	14	CASSGSTGSTEAFF	TGCGCCAGCAGTGGCTCTACAGGGTCCACTGAAGCTTTCTTT
NA	TRBV14	TRBJ2-1	TRBD2	15	CASSPGLGDSGEQFF	TGTGCCAGCAGCCCGGGACTAGGAGACTCCGGTGAGCAGTTCTTC
NA	TRBV28	TRBJ2-4	NA	13	CASSSPTVNIQYF	TGTGCCAGCAGTTCACCGACAGTAAACATTCAGTACTTC
NA	TRBV19	TRBJ1-2	NA	13	CASSRRGDYGYTF	TGTGCCAGTAGTCGGAGGGGCGACTATGGCTACACCTTC
NA	TRBV2	TRBJ1-6	NA	12	CASKLGNSPLHF	TGTGCCAGCAAGCTAGGAAATTCACCCCTCCACTTT
once	TRBV7-2	TRBJ2-5	NA	16	CASSLGLLRLQETQYF	TGTGCCAGCAGCTTAGGTCTTCTGCGGCTACAAGAGACCCAGTACTTC
once	TRBV12-5	TRBJ2-2	TRBD2	20	CASGFIPPQSGRAYTGELFF	TGTGCTAGTGGTTTTATCCCCCCCCAGAGCGGGAGGGCCTACACCGGGGAGCTGTTTTTT
NA	TRBV5-1	TRBJ2-3	TRBD2	17	CASSPGLAGGPPDTQYF	TGCGCCAGCAGCCCGGGACTAGCGGGAGGGCCCCCAGATACGCAGTATTTT
NA	TRBV19	TRBJ1-5	NA	13	CASSGSYNQPQHF	TGTGCCAGTAGTGGTAGCTACAATCAGCCCCAGCATTTT
NA	TRBV11-2	TRBJ2-6	NA	15	CASSSQVSGANVLTF	TGTGCCAGCAGCTCACAAGTCTCTGGGGCCAACGTCCTGACTTTC
NA	TRBV12-5	TRBJ2-4	NA	19	CASGLVLTAGPQAKNIQYF	TGTGCTAGTGGTTTGGTACTGACAGCTGGGCCACAAGCCAAAAACATTCAGTACTTC
NA	TRBV24-1	TRBJ2-3	NA	13	CATSVPVTDTQYF	TGTGCCACCAGTGTTCCCGTAACAGATACGCAGTATTTT
NA	TRBV5-6	TRBJ2-2	TRBD1	17	CASSSYDRDRVTGELFF	TGTGCCAGCAGCTCATACGACCGGGACAGGGTTACCGGGGAGCTGTTTTTT
NA	TRBV7-9	TRBJ2-1	TRBD2	18	CASSLGVAGGPLLNEQFF	TGTGCCAGCAGCTTAGGAGTAGCGGGAGGGCCTCTCCTCAATGAGCAGTTCTTC
NA	TRBV5-1	TRBJ2-5	TRBD2	15	CASSPQERGRETQYF	TGCGCCAGCAGTCCCCAGGAGCGGGGGAGAGAGACCCAGTACTTC
NA	TRBV6-5	TRBJ2-2	NA	15	CASSYEGTNTGELFF	TGTGCCAGCAGTTACGAGGGGACAAACACCGGGGAGCTGTTTTTT
NA	TRBV7-9	TRBJ2-6	TRBD1	15	CASSLTGTGANVLTF	TGTGCCAGCAGCTTGACAGGGACTGGGGCCAACGTCCTGACTTTC
NA	TRBV6-5	TRBJ2-5	NA	15	CASSYLGWRVETQYF	TGTGCCAGCAGTTACTTAGGGTGGAGGGTTGAGACCCAGTACTTC
NA	TRBV2	TRBJ2-5	NA	14	CASSESLVQETQYF	TGTGCCAGCAGTGAAAGCCTAGTCCAAGAGACCCAGTACTTC
NA	TRBV7-9	TRBJ1-4	NA	14	CASSARTSNEKLFF	TGTGCCAGCAGCGCCCGGACAAGTAATGAAAAACTGTTTTTT
once	TRBV3-1/TRBV3-2	TRBJ2-1	TRBD2	15	CASSLLAGGRNEQFF	TGTGCCAGCAGCCTACTAGCGGGAGGGAGGAATGAGCAGTTCTTC
NA	TRBV6-1	TRBJ1-1	NA	17	CASSEARVTGVNTEAFF	TGTGCCAGCAGTGAAGCGCGTGTGACAGGAGTGAACACTGAAGCTTTCTTT
NA	TRBV5-4	TRBJ2-3	TRBD2	17	CASSQGLAGGNTDTQYF	TGTGCCAGCAGCCAGGGACTAGCGGGGGGGAACACAGATACGCAGTATTTT
NA	TRBV9	TRBJ1-5	NA	15	CASSVGGLSNQPQHF	TGTGCCAGCAGCGTGGGCGGGCTTAGCAATCAGCCCCAGCATTTT
NA	TRBV18	TRBJ2-4	NA	15	CASSPVTLAKNIQYF	TGTGCCAGCTCACCAGTCACTCTAGCCAAAAACATTCAGTACTTC
NA	TRBV5-6	TRBJ1-1	TRBD1	16	CASSPRGTGGVTEAFF	TGTGCCAGCAGCCCCCGCGGGACAGGGGGCGTTACTGAAGCTTTCTTT
NA	TRBV10-3	TRBJ2-1	TRBD2	16	CAIRPQTSWANNEQFF	TGTGCCATCAGACCACAGACTAGCTGGGCCAACAATGAGCAGTTCTTC
NA	TRBV27	TRBJ2-1	TRBD1	14	CASSLNQGANEQFF	TGTGCCAGCAGTTTAAATCAGGGGGCAAACGAGCAGTTCTTC
NA	TRBV5-1	TRBJ1-4	NA	15	CASSPLQGAGEKLFF	TGCGCCAGCAGCCCGCTACAGGGAGCGGGAGAAAAACTGTTTTTT
NA	TRBV18	TRBJ2-3	NA	18	CASSPLPVAGASTDTQYF	TGTGCCAGCTCACCGCTTCCCGTCGCGGGGGCTAGCACAGATACGCAGTATTTT
NA	TRBV3-1/TRBV3-2	TRBJ2-2	NA	13	CASRGHSTGELFF	TGTGCCAGCAGGGGGCACTCCACCGGGGAGCTGTTTTTT
NA	TRBV3-1/TRBV3-2	TRBJ2-1	TRBD1	15	CASSPRDSSYNEQFF	TGTGCCAGCAGCCCCCGGGACAGTTCCTACAATGAGCAGTTCTTC
NA	TRBV9	TRBJ1-1	NA	15	CASSVNPGVSTEAFF	TGTGCCAGCAGCGTAAATCCGGGGGTGAGCACTGAAGCTTTCTTT
NA	TRBV2	TRBJ1-1	NA	11	CASSFFPRAFF	TGTGCCAGCAGTTTTTTTCCGCGGGCTTTCTTT
NA	TRBV6-5	TRBJ2-5	TRBD2	14	CASSYLTSAETQYF	TGTGCCAGCAGTTACCTAACTAGCGCAGAGACCCAGTACTTC